The clone carrying this TCR beta chain showed up just once. The sample is drawn from a study of blood T cell repertoires in COVID-19. Turning to the study itself: From the United States, Italy and Spain came samples of acute and convalescent COVID-19. T cells, B-cell-depleted T cells, or PBMCs provided the cDNA or gDNA that served as material.

The J segment lost 7 bases and the V segment lost 1 base, leaving 9 bases of the junction unmatched. This CDR3 spans 16 amino acids. The germline V gene has CDR1 LGHDT and CDR2 YNNKEL (reference sequence). In the study's own analysis: Amplified reference gene primers provided the basis for estimating nucleated cell counts. Sequenced by immunoSEQ multiplex PCR; TCRdb stores in-frame clones only, minus some. V and J calls and clone size are as listed in that table; D and trimming were resolved from the DNA. The table includes 180,000 or so clones, about 80% detected once. The chain uses TRBV3-1 (or the pseudogene TRBV3-2) and TRBJ1-4; TRBD1 matches at 7 bases. What was sequenced was peripheral blood. The sequence was collected from a human donor with acute or convalescent COVID-19. The donor label of this sample is uncertain. The CDR3 region has the DNA TGTGCCAGCAGCCAAGCCAGGGGGAGGATAGGTGAAAAACTGTTTTTT. Its protein product is CASSQARGRIGEKLFF.